The 10 T cell receptor beta chains reported below all come from one sample, sequenced in a study of blood T cell repertoires in COVID-19. The repertoire was sequenced with immunoSEQ multiplex PCR; TCRdb's copy has only in-frame clones and lacks some. The table records approximately 280,000 clones, 90% of them present only once. Sequenced input: PBMCs or T cells enriched from blood (not recorded which). Receptor source: a woman aged 18-35 years with acute COVID-19.

The chain is built from TRBV11-1 and TRBJ2-3, with no clear D. Germline lookup yields CDR1 SGHAT and CDR2 FQDESV (reference sequence). Between the trimmed V and J ends, which lost 5 bases and 4 bases, there was a span of 13 bases. The CDR3 has 14 amino acids. The DNA of the CDR3 is TGTGCCAGCAGCCCCACAGTCGTGGCAGATACGCAGTATTTT. It codes for CASSPTVVADTQYF.

The rearrangement joins TRBV10-3 to TRBJ2-7; weak D call: TRBD1 (7 bases). V was shortened by 8 bases and J by 2 bases, with 16 bases between the two germline ends. Germline CDR1 is ENHRY and CDR2 is SYGVKD. This CDR3 has 14 residues. CDR3 sequence (DNA): TGTGCCATCGGGCGGGGACAGAGCACCTACGAGCAGTACTTC. Translated, it gives CAIGRGQSTYEQYF.

The gene calls are TRBV29-1 and TRBJ1-1, with a weak D call TRBD1 (5 bases). Germline lookup yields CDR1 SQVTM and CDR2 ANQGSEA. The CDR3 loop spans 15 amino acids. The V and J ends lost 5 bases and 0 bases respectively, with 16 bases between them. CDR3 DNA sequence: TGCAGCGTTTCCCGCGTTACGGACATGAACACTGAAGCTTTCTTT. This encodes CSVSRVTDMNTEAFF.

This clone was picked up a small number of times. V gene TRBV30 combines with J gene TRBJ2-7, with D possibly TRBD1 on 5 matching bases. The V end was cut by 1 base, the J end by 1 base, with 8 bases between. CDR3 length: 13 residues. Germline V gene data show CDR1 as GTSNPN and CDR2 as SVGIG (reference sequence). CDR3 in amino acids: CAWSDDRSYEQYF. The CDR3 nucleotides read TGTGCCTGGAGTGACGACAGATCCTACGAGCAGTACTTC. The complete variable domain, with remaining parts taken from reference TRBV30 and TRBJ2-7, reads SQTIHQWPATLVQPVGSPLSLECTVEGTSNPNLYWYRQAAGRGLQLLFYSVGIGQISSEVPQNLSASRPQDRQFILSSKKLLLSDSGFYLCAWSDDRSYEQYFGPGTRLTVT.

The V call is TRBV29-1, the J call TRBJ2-5; 8 bases match TRBD1. Germline CDR1 reads SQVTM; CDR2 reads ANQGSEA. There are 12 residues in the CDR3. Trimming removed 7 bases from V and 4 bases from J; junction bases left unmatched: 5. The CDR3 DNA reads TGCAGCGCAAATACAGGGGGAGAGACCCAGTACTTC. Translating gives CSANTGGETQYF.

The chain couples TRBV10-1 to TRBJ2-1; tentatively, D is TRBD2 (5 bases). Trimming took off 3 bases at V and 2 bases at J, with 8 bases between the two ends. From germline, CDR1 is WNHNN and CDR2 SYGVQD (reference sequence). CDR3 length: 14 residues. The CDR3 spells CASSESGTYNEQFF. Here the CDR3 DNA reads TGCGCCAGCAGTGAAAGCGGCACCTACAATGAGCAGTTCTTC.

The sample holds one count of this clone. This rearrangement joins TRBV4-3 to TRBJ1-4; D unclear. CDR1 LGHNA and CDR2 YSLEER come from the germline V gene. Trimming cost V 0 bases and J 5 bases, with 19 bases left between them. CDR3 length: 18 residues. The CDR3 is CASSQDPREVLENEKLFF. The CDR3 DNA reads as TGCGCCAGCAGCCAAGACCCTCGGGAAGTCCTTGAAAATGAAAAACTGTTTTTT.

This chain joins TRBV15 and TRBJ1-1; no clear D gene. The CDR3 sequence is 14 residues long. Germline CDR1 and CDR2: LNHNV and YYDKDF (reference sequence). Trimming left V 0 bases short and J 5 bases short, with 10 bases between. The CDR3 region has the DNA TGTGCCACCAGCAGAGATCGAGCGGATACTGAAGCTTTCTTT. Protein: CATSRDRADTEAFF.

This clone was seen once. The CDR3 region is CASSQVGGTGNTIYF. CDR3 coding DNA: TGTGCCAGCAGCCAAGTGGGGGGGACTGGAAACACCATATATTTT. The rearrangement uses TRBV4-2 and TRBJ1-3, with a weak D call TRBD1 (5 bases). This CDR3 spans 15 amino acids. The ends were cut back, 1 base at V and 2 bases at J, with 9 bases in the middle. CDR1 LGHNA and CDR2 YNFKEQ come from the germline V gene.

V and J are TRBV27 and TRBJ2-3, with 8 bases lining up with TRBD2. This CDR3 has 15 amino acids. In germline, CDR1 is MNHEY, CDR2 SMNVEV (reference sequence). The junction had 12 bases not matched to a gene; V was cut back by 5 bases and J by 8 bases. This CDR3 is CASSPNPSGGGTQYF. The CDR3 DNA sequence: TGTGCCAGCAGTCCAAACCCCTCGGGGGGGGGTACGCAGTATTTT.